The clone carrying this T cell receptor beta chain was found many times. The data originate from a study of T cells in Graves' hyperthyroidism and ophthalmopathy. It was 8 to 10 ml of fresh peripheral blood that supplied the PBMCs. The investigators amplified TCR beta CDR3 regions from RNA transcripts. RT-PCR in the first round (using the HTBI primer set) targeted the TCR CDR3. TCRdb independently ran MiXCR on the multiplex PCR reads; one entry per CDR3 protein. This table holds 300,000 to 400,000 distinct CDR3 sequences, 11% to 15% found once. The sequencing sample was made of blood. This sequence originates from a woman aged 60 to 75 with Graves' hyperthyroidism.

This chain's CDR3 is CASSPFGSSYEQYF. CDR3 in DNA: TGCGCCAGCAGCCCGTTCGGGAGCTCCTACGAGCAGTACTTC. V gene TRBV5-1 combines with J gene TRBJ2-7; perhaps TRBD2 as D (6 bases). Trimming took off 4 bases at V and 0 bases at J, with 11 bases between the two ends. The CDR3 length is 14 residues. The germline CDR1 and CDR2 sequences are SGHRS and YFSETQ.